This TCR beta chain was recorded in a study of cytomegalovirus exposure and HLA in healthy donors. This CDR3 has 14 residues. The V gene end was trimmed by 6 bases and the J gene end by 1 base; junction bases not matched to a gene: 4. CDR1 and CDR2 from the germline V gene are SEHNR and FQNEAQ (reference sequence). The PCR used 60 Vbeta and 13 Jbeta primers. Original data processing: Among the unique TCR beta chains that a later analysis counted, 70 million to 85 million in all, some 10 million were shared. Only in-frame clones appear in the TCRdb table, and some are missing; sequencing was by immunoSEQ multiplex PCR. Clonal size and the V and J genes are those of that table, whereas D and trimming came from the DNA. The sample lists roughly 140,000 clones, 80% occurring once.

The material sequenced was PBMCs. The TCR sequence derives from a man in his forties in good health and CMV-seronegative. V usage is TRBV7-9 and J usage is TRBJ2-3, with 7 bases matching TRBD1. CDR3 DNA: TGTGCCAGCAGGAGACAGGGCGGCACAGATACGCAGTATTTT. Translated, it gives CASRRQGGTDTQYF.